What follows are 30 T cell receptor beta chains derived from one specimen sequenced in a study of cytomegalovirus exposure and HLA in healthy donors. Use of 60 Vbeta and 13 Jbeta primers characterized the PCR. Measured with immunoSEQ multiplex PCR; TCRdb has only the in-frame clones, and not every one. The sample lists around 190,000 clones, roughly four fifths seen once, with approximately 1.8% in the top ten. Sequenced sample: PBMCs. The receptors were sampled from a man aged 18-30 years in good health and CMV-seronegative.

Only one count was recorded for this clone. Sequence at one end of the junction differs from germline and may be a read error. The chain couples TRBV4-3 to TRBJ1-5; 9 bases agree with TRBD1. CDR3 length equals 16 residues. CDR1 and CDR2 from the germline V gene are LGHNA and YSLEER. CDR3 sequence: CASGQDTSTGGQPQHF. The DNA of the CDR3 is TGCGCCAGCGGCCAAGATACTTCGACAGGGGGTCAGCCCCAGCATTTT.

The chain carries TRBV19 and TRBJ2-5, with TRBD2 as a possible D gene (5 bases). Trimming removed 5 bases from V and 5 bases from J, with 24 bases in between. The CDR3 has 17 residues. Germline CDR1 LNHDA, CDR2 SQIVND (reference sequence). The CDR3 region has the DNA TGTGCCAGTAGTCGGAAACTAGTTTTTGGGCTTACGGAGACCCAGTACTTC. Translation: CASSRKLVFGLTETQYF. Based on the CDR3 plus reference TRBV19 and TRBJ2-5, the full variable domain is DGGITQSPKYLFRKEGQNVTLSCEQNLNHDAMYWYRQDPGQGLRLIYYSQIVNDFQKGDIAEGYSVSREKKESFPLTVTSAQKNPTAFYLCASSRKLVFGLTETQYFGPGTRLLVL.

This clone was counted only a few times. CDR3 nucleotides: TGTGCCAGCAGTCATCGTTTGGGGGCCGGGACCGGGGAGCTGTTTTTT. This sequence encodes CASSHRLGAGTGELFF. The gene calls are TRBV27 and TRBJ2-2, with D possibly being TRBD1 (6 bases). With 5 bases removed from V and 5 bases from J, the gap between germline ends came to 18 bases. There are 16 residues in the CDR3. Germline CDR1 and CDR2: MNHEY and SMNVEV (reference sequence).

The chain recombines TRBV12-5 with TRBJ2-1, with TRBD2 matching 9 bases. Trimming removed 5 bases from V and 5 bases from J; junction bases left unmatched: 4. Germline lookup yields CDR1 LGHNT and CDR2 FRNRAP. The CDR3 contains 14 residues. The chain's CDR3 is CASGPGLANNEQFF. The CDR3 coding sequence is TGTGCTAGTGGTCCGGGACTAGCTAACAATGAGCAGTTCTTC.

V is TRBV15 and J is TRBJ2-3; TRBD2 matches 10 bases. J lost 2 bases, V lost 0 bases, and 11 bases had no gene match. Germline V gene data show CDR1 as LNHNV and CDR2 as YYDKDF (reference sequence). The CDR3 runs to 19 residues. CDR3 sequence: CATSRDLSLLAGNTDTQYF. The CDR3 bases are TGTGCCACCAGCAGAGATCTCTCCCTACTAGCGGGGAACACAGATACGCAGTATTTT.

The chain combines TRBV10-3 with TRBJ1-1; 8 bases fit TRBD1. The CDR3 consists of 13 residues. Germline values: CDR1 ENHRY, CDR2 SYGVKD. Trimming took 2 bases from V and 8 from J; bases not matched to a gene: 4. CDR3 coding DNA: TGTGCCATCAGTGAGCCGCGGGACAGGGAAGCTTTCTTT. The encoded protein is CAISEPRDREAFF.

CDR3 sequence (DNA): TGTGCCAGCAGCTTGGGGAGGGATTACCAAGAGACCCAGTACTTC. It encodes CASSLGRDYQETQYF. The V and J genes are TRBV5-4 and TRBJ2-5, with D maybe TRBD2 (6 bases). Between the trimmed V and J ends, which lost 0 bases and 0 bases, there was a span of 9 bases. This CDR3 has 15 amino acids. In germline, CDR1 is SGHNT, CDR2 YYREEE (reference sequence).

V is TRBV27 and J is TRBJ2-7; D is possibly TRBD1 (5 bases). Trimming cost V 2 bases and J 3 bases, with 11 bases left between them. CDR1 and CDR2 from the germline V gene are MNHEY and SMNVEV (reference sequence). This CDR3 has 14 amino acids. CDR3 region: CASSLGANNYEQYF. The CDR3 DNA follows: TGTGCCAGCAGTTTAGGGGCAAACAACTACGAGCAGTACTTC.

Comments on this clone: Compared with germline, one end of the junction differs, possibly owing to a read error. This sequence joins TRBV5-6 and TRBJ2-2; 8 nucleotides line up with TRBD2. The germline CDR1 and CDR2 sequences are SGHDT and YYEEEE. The CDR3 has 14 amino acids. The CDR3 coding sequence is TGTGCCACCCAGCGGGGGCAGAACACCGGGGGGCTGTTTTTT. Its protein product is CATQRGQNTGGLFF.

This rearrangement joins TRBV2 to TRBJ1-1; 8 bases align to TRBD1. There are 16 residues in the CDR3. Trimming took 3 bases from V and 1 from J; bases not matched to a gene: 7. Germline lookup yields CDR1 SNHLY and CDR2 FYNNEI. The chain's CDR3 is CASSEQGASRNTEAFF. CDR3 nucleotide sequence: TGTGCCAGCAGTGAGCAGGGGGCGTCGAGGAACACTGAAGCTTTCTTT. Supplemented by reference TRBV2 and TRBJ1-1, the full variable domain reads EPEVTQTPSHQVTQMGQEVILRCVPISNHLYFYWYRQILGQKVEFLVSFYNNEISEKSEIFDDQFSVERPDGSNFTLKIRSTKLEDSAMYFCASSEQGASRNTEAFFGQGTRLTVV.

V gene TRBV6-5 combines with J gene TRBJ2-3; tentatively, D is TRBD1 (5 bases). The CDR3 runs to 15 residues. The V end was cut by 7 bases, the J end by 2 bases, with 16 bases between. Germline assignment: CDR1 MNHEY and CDR2 SVGAGI. The CDR3 here is CASNNRGRDTDTQYF. Written as DNA, the CDR3 is TGTGCCAGCAACAATAGAGGCAGGGACACAGATACGCAGTATTTT.

The sample holds a few counts of this clone. The rearrangement joins TRBV9 to TRBJ2-2; 11 bases fit TRBD2. Germline lookup yields CDR1 SGDLS and CDR2 YYNGEE. The CDR3 spans 17 residues. Losses at the gene ends were 0 bases for V and 4 bases for J; bases not matched to a gene: 5. The CDR3 loop is CASSVGLAGPATGELFF. The CDR3 nucleotides read TGTGCCAGCAGCGTAGGACTAGCGGGACCAGCCACCGGGGAGCTGTTTTTT.

The chain couples TRBV14 to TRBJ2-2, with D perhaps TRBD1 (6 bases). This CDR3 comprises 14 residues. The V end was cut by 4 bases, the J end by 3 bases, with 9 bases between. Per the germline V gene, CDR1 is SGHDN and CDR2 is FVKESK. CDR3 region: CASSLQGYTGELFF. CDR3 DNA sequence: TGTGCCAGCAGCCTCCAGGGGTACACCGGGGAGCTGTTTTTT.

The V and J genes are TRBV9 and TRBJ1-1; D gene unclear. The CDR3 spans 18 residues. Trimming shortened V by 4 bases and J by 0 bases, and 22 bases separated the two germline ends. Germline-derived CDR1 and CDR2 are SGDLS and YYNGEE. The CDR3 loop is CASSPRTRGRGMNTEAFF. The DNA for the CDR3 is TGTGCCAGCAGCCCCCGGACCCGGGGAAGAGGAATGAACACTGAAGCTTTCTTT.

This sequence joins TRBV12-5 and TRBJ2-1; 12 positions agree with TRBD2. Germline trimming cut 3 bases from V and 13 bases from J; bases unmatched to any gene: 10. The CDR3 consists of 15 residues. Germline CDR1 reads LGHNT; CDR2 reads FRNRAP. The CDR3 DNA follows: TGTGCTAGTGGTTTCCGACTAGCGGGGGTCGCGGACCAGTTCTTC. This translates into CASGFRLAGVADQFF.

This clone was picked up one time. The chain recombines TRBV6-1 with TRBJ2-3; no definite D call. The V and J ends lost 6 bases and 2 bases respectively, with 6 bases between them. CDR3 length: 12 amino acids. From germline, CDR1 is MNHNS and CDR2 SASEGT. This CDR3 reads CASSRHTDTQYF. CDR3 DNA sequence: TGTGCCAGCAGCAGACACACAGATACGCAGTATTTT.

The chain links TRBV30 to TRBJ1-1, with D possibly being TRBD1 (6 bases). The V gene lost 3 bases and the J gene lost 7 bases, with 18 bases spanning the gap. CDR1 GTSNPN and CDR2 SVGIG come from the germline V gene (reference sequence). The CDR3 is made up of 14 amino acids. This CDR3 reads CAWRRGAGSGEAFF. CDR3 nucleotides: TGTGCCTGGAGGCGGGGGGCTGGATCGGGTGAAGCTTTCTTT.

The chain combines TRBV9 with TRBJ2-1; tentative D call: TRBD2 (6 bases). Between the trimmed V and J ends, which lost 0 bases and 6 bases, there was a span of 7 bases. The germline gives CDR1 SGDLS, CDR2 YYNGEE. The CDR3 extends over 13 amino acids. Written as DNA, the CDR3 is TGTGCCAGCAGCGTAGGAGCGGGCAATGAGCAGTTCTTC. It is translated as CASSVGAGNEQFF.

The V call is TRBV5-5, the J call TRBJ1-5, with D perhaps matching TRBD1 (5 bases). With 0 bases removed from V and 7 bases from J, the gap between germline ends came to 11 bases. The CDR3 contains 14 residues. Looked up from germline, CDR1 is SGHKS and CDR2 is YYEKEE (reference sequence). CDR3 coding DNA: TGTGCCAGCAGCTTGGCTGGGGGGGACCAGCCCCAGCATTTT. Encoded protein: CASSLAGGDQPQHF.

CDR3 amino acids: CASSMSFNTEAFF. DNA of the CDR3: TGTGCCAGCAGTATGTCATTCAACACTGAAGCTTTCTTT. This sequence joins TRBV6-1 and TRBJ1-1, with no clear D. The germline V and J ends were trimmed by 5 bases and 2 bases, with 9 bases remaining between them. The germline CDR1 and CDR2 sequences are MNHNS and SASEGT. The CDR3 is 13 amino acids.

CDR3 nucleotide sequence: TGCAGCGTTGAAGTTTGGGTCGGAAGTCTAGATGAGCAGTTCTTC. It translates to CSVEVWVGSLDEQFF. V usage is TRBV29-1 and J usage is TRBJ2-1, with D unresolved. The V gene lost 1 base and the J gene lost 8 bases, with 18 bases spanning the gap. This CDR3 comprises 15 residues. Germline V gene data show CDR1 as SQVTM and CDR2 as ANQGSEA.

On this clone itself: A much larger clone is a single base away; this may be a read error. The CDR3 is CASSRGGGTDTQYF. The CDR3 DNA reads TGTGCCAGCAGCCGCGGAGGGGGCACAGATACGCAGTATTTT. V usage is TRBV28 and J usage is TRBJ2-3; tentatively, D is TRBD2 (6 bases). With 6 bases removed from V and 1 base from J, the gap between germline ends came to 11 bases. The CDR3 loop spans 14 amino acids. Germline lookup yields CDR1 MDHEN and CDR2 SYDVKM.

The rearrangement joins TRBV7-8 to TRBJ1-3; D is ambiguous. V lost 0 bases, J lost 8 bases, and 17 bases lay in between. This CDR3 region has 16 residues. Germline lookup yields CDR1 SGHVS and CDR2 FQNEAQ. The CDR3 region is CASSLARLGLGDTIYF. The CDR3 coding sequence is TGTGCCAGCAGCTTAGCGCGGTTGGGTCTCGGGGACACCATATATTTT. Full variable domain (remainder filled in from reference TRBV7-8 and TRBJ1-3): GAGVSQSPRYKVAKRGQDVALRCDPISGHVSLFWYQQALGQGPEFLTYFQNEAQLDKSGLPSDRFFAERPEGSVSTLKIQRTQQEDSAVYLCASSLARLGLGDTIYFGEGSWLTVV.

In this sample, this clone turned up once. The chain is built from TRBV29-1 and TRBJ1-2; the match to TRBD1 covers 10 bases. This CDR3 is 13 amino acids long. Germline assignment: CDR1 SQVTM and CDR2 ANQGSEA. V shed 0 bases, J shed 9 bases, and the junction held 4 bases outside the gene matches. CDR3 amino acids: CSVEDRDRGSYTF. The CDR3 DNA reads TGCAGCGTTGAAGATAGGGACAGGGGAAGCTACACCTTC.

This sequence joins TRBV28 and TRBJ2-7; 9 bases fit TRBD1. The CDR3 covers 15 residues. J was trimmed by 3 bases and V by 5 bases; bases with no gene match: 8. CDR1 MDHEN and CDR2 SYDVKM come from the germline V gene. The CDR3 here is CASSGTGRGLYEQYF. Here the CDR3 DNA reads TGTGCCAGCAGTGGGACAGGGCGAGGGCTCTACGAGCAGTACTTC.

The gene calls are TRBV9 and TRBJ2-5; the D gene is possibly TRBD2 (6 bases). TRBJ2-7 matches the DNA end more closely, so the J call is doubtful. This CDR3 has 14 amino acids. Germline CDR1 is SGDLS and CDR2 is YYNGEE. The CDR3 loop is CASSPNPGLNEQYF. As DNA, the CDR3 is TGTGCCAGCAGCCCGAACCCCGGACTAAACGAGCAGTACTTC.

A few counts support this clone. This chain links TRBV19 with TRBJ2-7, with 7 nucleotides matching TRBD1. Germline CDR1 LNHDA, CDR2 SQIVND (reference sequence). There are 14 residues in the CDR3. Trimming took 2 bases from V and 1 from J; bases not matched to a gene: 2. The CDR3 spells CASSISTGSYEQYF. DNA of the CDR3: TGTGCCAGTAGTATATCGACAGGGTCCTACGAGCAGTACTTC. The full variable domain, its missing parts supplied by reference TRBV19 and TRBJ2-7, is DGGITQSPKYLFRKEGQNVTLSCEQNLNHDAMYWYRQDPGQGLRLIYYSQIVNDFQKGDIAEGYSVSREKKESFPLTVTSAQKNPTAFYLCASSISTGSYEQYFGPGTRLTVT.

The CDR3 loop reads CASSLRTSGRDHQETQYF. For the CDR3, the DNA is TGTGCCAGCAGCCTTAGGACTAGCGGGAGGGATCACCAAGAGACCCAGTACTTC. The chain is built from TRBV27 and TRBJ2-5; 15 nucleotides line up with TRBD2. CDR1 MNHEY and CDR2 SMNVEV come from the germline V gene (reference sequence). The CDR3 is 18 residues long. The junction had 8 bases not matched to a gene; V was cut back by 6 bases and J by 0 bases.

This clone has just a few counts. This chain joins TRBV19 and TRBJ2-5; possibly TRBD1 for D (5 bases). V was shortened by 2 bases and J by 4 bases, with 11 bases between the two germline ends. Germline CDR1 LNHDA, CDR2 SQIVND (reference sequence). The CDR3 is made up of 14 amino acids. The CDR3 DNA sequence: TGTGCCAGTAGTATACAGGGAATCCCAGAGACCCAGTACTTC. It translates to CASSIQGIPETQYF. The entire variable domain, with the rest obtained from reference TRBV19 and TRBJ2-5, is as follows: DGGITQSPKYLFRKEGQNVTLSCEQNLNHDAMYWYRQDPGQGLRLIYYSQIVNDFQKGDIAEGYSVSREKKESFPLTVTSAQKNPTAFYLCASSIQGIPETQYFGPGTRLLVL.

This clone was seen once. The genes are TRBV28 and TRBJ2-2; 9 bases match TRBD2. Germline V gives CDR1 MDHEN, CDR2 SYDVKM. The V gene end was trimmed by 1 base and the J gene end by 6 bases; junction bases not matched to a gene: 6. The CDR3 has 16 residues. Here the CDR3 DNA reads TGTGCCAGCAGTTTATTGGCGGGAGGGCCATCCGGGGAGCTGTTTTTT. It codes for CASSLLAGGPSGELFF. Drawing the rest from reference TRBV28 and TRBJ2-2, the complete variable domain is DVKVTQSSRYLVKRTGEKVFLECVQDMDHENMFWYRQDPGLGLRLIYFSYDVKMKEKGDIPEGYSVSREKKERFSLILESASTNQTSMYLCASSLLAGGPSGELFFGEGSRLTVL.